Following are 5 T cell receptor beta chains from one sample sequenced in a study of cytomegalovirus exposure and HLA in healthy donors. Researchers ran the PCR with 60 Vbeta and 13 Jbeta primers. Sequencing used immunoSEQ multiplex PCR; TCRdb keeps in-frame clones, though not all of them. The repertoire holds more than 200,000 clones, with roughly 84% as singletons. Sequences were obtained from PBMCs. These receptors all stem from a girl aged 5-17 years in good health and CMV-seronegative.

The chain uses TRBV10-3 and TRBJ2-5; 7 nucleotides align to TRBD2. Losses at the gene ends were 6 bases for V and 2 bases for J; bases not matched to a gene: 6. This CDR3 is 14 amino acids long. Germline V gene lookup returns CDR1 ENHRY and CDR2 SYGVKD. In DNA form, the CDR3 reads TGTGCCATCAGCAGCGGGGTTAGACAAGAGACCCAGTACTTC. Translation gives CAISSGVRQETQYF.

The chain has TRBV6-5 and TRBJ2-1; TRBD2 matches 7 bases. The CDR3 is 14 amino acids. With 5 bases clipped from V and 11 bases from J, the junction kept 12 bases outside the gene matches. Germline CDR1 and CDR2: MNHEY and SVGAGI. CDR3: CASSTLAFAAKQFF. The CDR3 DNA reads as TGTGCCAGCAGTACACTAGCGTTCGCGGCCAAGCAGTTCTTC.

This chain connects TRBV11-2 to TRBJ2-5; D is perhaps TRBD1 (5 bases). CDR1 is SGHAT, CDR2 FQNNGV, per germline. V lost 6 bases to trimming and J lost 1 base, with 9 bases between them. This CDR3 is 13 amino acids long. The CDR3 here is CASSPTGQETQYF. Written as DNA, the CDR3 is TGTGCCAGCAGTCCTACAGGCCAAGAGACCCAGTACTTC.

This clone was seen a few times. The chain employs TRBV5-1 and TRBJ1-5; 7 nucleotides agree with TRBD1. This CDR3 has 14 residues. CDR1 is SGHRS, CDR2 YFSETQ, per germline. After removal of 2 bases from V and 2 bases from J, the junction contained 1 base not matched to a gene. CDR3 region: CASSFTGGNQPQHF. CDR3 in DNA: TGCGCCAGCAGCTTTACAGGGGGCAATCAGCCCCAGCATTTT. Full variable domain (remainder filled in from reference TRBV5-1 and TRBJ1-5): KAGVTQTPRYLIKTRGQQVTLSCSPISGHRSVSWYQQTPGQGLQFLFEYFSETQRNKGNFPGRFSGRQFSNSRSEMNVSTLELGDSALYLCASSFTGGNQPQHFGDGTRLSIL.

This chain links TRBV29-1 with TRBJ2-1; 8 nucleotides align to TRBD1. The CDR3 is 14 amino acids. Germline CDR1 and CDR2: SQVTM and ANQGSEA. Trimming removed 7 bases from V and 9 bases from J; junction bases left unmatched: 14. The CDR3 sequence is CSASPGGPMGEQFF. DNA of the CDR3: TGCAGCGCGTCACCAGGGGGCCCTATGGGTGAGCAGTTCTTC.